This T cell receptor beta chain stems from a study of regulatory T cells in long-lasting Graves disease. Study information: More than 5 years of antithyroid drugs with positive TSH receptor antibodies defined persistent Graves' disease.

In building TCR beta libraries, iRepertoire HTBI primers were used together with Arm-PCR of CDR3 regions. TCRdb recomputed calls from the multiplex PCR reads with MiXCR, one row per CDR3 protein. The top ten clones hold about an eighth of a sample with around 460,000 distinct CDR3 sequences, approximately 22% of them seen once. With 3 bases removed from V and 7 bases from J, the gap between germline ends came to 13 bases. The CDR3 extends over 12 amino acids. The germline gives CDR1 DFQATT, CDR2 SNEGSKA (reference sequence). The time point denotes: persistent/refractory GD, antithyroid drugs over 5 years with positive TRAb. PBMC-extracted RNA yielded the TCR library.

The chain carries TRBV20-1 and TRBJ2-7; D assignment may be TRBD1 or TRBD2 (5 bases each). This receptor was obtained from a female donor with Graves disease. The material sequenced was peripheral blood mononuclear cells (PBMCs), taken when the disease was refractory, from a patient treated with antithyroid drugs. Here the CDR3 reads CSASGAGMEQYF. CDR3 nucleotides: TGCAGTGCTAGCGGGGCCGGGATGGAGCAGTACTTC.